A single T cell receptor beta chain is shown here with its context. The antigen is undetermined. Libraries were prepared by immunoSEQ multiplex PCR; TCRdb keeps only in-frame clonotypes and omits some of them. The sample has some 2,100,000 clones; more than 85% are singletons. The data were obtained in a study of shared clonotypes between healthy human individuals. Overall study: For every donor, three CD4 naive, three CD4 memory, two CD8 naive and one CD8 memory plates were used.

The CDR3 covers 14 residues. V lost 1 base and J lost 1, with 7 bases in between. Germline V gene data show CDR1 as MGHRA and CDR2 as YSYEKL. CD8 cells regarded as naive lacked CD45RO, were positively chosen for CCR7, and omitted terminally differentiated effector memory CD45RA+ cells. Study-wide points: Clonotype sharing across donors was expected to vary with sequencing depth. Rarefaction demonstrated incomplete sorted-subset sequencing despite large depth.

The gene calls are TRBV4-1 and TRBJ1-1, with D possibly being TRBD1 (6 bases). Specimen: naive CD8+ T cells from PBMCs. The TCR was taken from a man between 18 and 29 years old in good health. Some clones in this sample may be carry-over from other donors' samples. The CDR3 loop reads CASSQATGNTEAFF. In nucleotides, the CDR3 is TGCGCCAGCAGCCAAGCGACAGGGAACACTGAAGCTTTCTTT.